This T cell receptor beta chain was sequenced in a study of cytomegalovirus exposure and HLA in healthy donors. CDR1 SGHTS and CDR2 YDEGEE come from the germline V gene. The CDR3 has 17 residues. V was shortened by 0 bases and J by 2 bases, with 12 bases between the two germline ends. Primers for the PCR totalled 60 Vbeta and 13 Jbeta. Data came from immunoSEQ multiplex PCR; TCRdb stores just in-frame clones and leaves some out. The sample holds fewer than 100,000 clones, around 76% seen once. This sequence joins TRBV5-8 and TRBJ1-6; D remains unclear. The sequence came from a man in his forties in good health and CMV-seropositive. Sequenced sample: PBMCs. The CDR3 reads CASSLDPGTAYNSPLHF. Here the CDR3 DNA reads TGTGCCAGCAGCTTGGATCCGGGAACAGCCTATAATTCACCCCTCCACTTT.